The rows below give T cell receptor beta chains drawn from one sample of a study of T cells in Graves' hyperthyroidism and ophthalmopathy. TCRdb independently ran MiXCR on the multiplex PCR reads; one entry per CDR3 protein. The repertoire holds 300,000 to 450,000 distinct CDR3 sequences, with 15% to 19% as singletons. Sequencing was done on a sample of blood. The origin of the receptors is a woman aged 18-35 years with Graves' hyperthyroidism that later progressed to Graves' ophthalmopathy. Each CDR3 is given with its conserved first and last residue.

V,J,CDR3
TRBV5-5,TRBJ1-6,CASSRFAGVDSPLHF
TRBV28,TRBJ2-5,CASRYRVEETQYF
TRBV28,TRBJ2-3,CASSLQLVGTQYF
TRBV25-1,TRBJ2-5,CASSDFSGWETQYF
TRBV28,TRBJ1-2,CASSLELSRRGYTF
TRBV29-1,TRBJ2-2,CSVDVANTGELFF
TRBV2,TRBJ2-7,CASLSEGPSGRGFEQYF
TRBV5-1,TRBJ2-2,CASSLATGVTGELFF
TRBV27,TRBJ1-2,CASGSDRGHYGYTF
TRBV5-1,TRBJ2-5,CASSPSLTETQYF
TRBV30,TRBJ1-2,CAWSLARGAYGYTF
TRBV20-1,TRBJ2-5,CSAYREETQYF
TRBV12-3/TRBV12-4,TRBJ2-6,CASSLHSSGANVLTF
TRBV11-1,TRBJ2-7,CASSLAGGSYEQYF
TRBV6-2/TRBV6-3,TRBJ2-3,CASRIGGGTQYF
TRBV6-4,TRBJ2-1,CASSANPGLAGEVEQFF
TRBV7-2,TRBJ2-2,CASSLKQGPGELFF
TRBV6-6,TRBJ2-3,CASSYFLTDTQYF
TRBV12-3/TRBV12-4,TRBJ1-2,CASSLGLNWRTGYGYTF
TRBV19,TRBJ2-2,CASSIGWGTGELFF
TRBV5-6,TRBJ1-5,CASSLGQVGQPQHF
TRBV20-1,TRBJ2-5,CSARGPTSGRTSTQYF
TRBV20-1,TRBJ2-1,CSASLRGYNEQFF
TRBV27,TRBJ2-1,CASRTFDEQFF
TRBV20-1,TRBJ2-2,CSARAGGPRELFF
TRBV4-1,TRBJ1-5,CASSQDATGISNQPQHF
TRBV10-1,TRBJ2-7,CASSESVEGEQYF
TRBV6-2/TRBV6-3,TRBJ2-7,CASSYPFGTAGDEQYF
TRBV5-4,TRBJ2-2,CASSLDGGQYGELFF
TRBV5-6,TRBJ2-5,CASSSAGGPFQETQYF
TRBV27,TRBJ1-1,CASSGWDTEAFF
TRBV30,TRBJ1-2,CAWRTGVFNYGYTF
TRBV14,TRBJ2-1,CASSQDGDHEQFF
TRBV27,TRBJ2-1,CASSPRQVEVYNEQFF
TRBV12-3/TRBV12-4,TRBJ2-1,CASSLRRNSGDYNEQFF
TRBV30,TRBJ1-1,CAWGQGAFGTEAFF
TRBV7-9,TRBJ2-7,CASSLAGLSSYEQYF
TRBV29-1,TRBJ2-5,CSVEHGRRTGIQETQYF
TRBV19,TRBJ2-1,CASSPTSAGHYNEQFF
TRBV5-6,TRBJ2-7,CASSTDRVSSYEQYF
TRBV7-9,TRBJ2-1,CASSLRRGDHRGTVADYNEQFF
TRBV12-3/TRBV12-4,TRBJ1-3,CASSQSGNTIYF
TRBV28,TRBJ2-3,CASQTSGGTDTQYF
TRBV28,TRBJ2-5,CASSFRRDRERETQYF
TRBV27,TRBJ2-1,CASSSRLVQVNEQFF
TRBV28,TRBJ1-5,CASSFRTGGLQPQHF
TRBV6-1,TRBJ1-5,CASRATNRGNQPQHF
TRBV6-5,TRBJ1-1,CASSSGRVGTEAFF
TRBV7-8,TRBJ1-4,CASSRTGGLLRNEKLFF
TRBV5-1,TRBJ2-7,CASNPGTSGIEQYF
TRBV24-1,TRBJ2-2,CATPPRRGMNTGELFF
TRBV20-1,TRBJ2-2,CSARDIGAGELFF
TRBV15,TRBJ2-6,CATSRYYSRISGANVLTF
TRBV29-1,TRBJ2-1,CSDTNPGLGRLLSYNEQFF
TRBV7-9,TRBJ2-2,CASSSRNANTGELFF
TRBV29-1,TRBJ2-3,CSVLAHRGGSTDTQYF